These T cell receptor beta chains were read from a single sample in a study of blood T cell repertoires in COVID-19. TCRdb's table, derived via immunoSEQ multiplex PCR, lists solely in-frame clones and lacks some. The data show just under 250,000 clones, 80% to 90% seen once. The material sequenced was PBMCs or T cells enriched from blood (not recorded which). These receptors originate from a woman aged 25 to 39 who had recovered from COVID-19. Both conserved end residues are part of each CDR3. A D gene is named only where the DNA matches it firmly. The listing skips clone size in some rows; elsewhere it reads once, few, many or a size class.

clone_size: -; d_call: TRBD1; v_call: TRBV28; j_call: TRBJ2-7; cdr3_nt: TGTGCCAGCAGTTTGGCCGGGACAGAGACGTTTTACGAGCAGTACTTC; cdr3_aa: CASSLAGTETFYEQYF
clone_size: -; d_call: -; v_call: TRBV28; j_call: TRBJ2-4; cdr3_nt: TGTGCCAGCAACGAGGGAGTGGCCAAAAACATTCAGTACTTC; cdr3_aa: CASNEGVAKNIQYF
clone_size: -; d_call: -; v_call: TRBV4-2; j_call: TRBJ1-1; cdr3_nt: TGTGCCAGCAGCCAAGATATCAGGGTGAACACTGAAGCTTTCTTT; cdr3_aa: CASSQDIRVNTEAFF
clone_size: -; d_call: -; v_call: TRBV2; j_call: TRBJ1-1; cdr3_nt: TGTGCCAGCAGCCCGGACAGAACTCACACTGAAGCTTTCTTT; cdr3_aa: CASSPDRTHTEAFF
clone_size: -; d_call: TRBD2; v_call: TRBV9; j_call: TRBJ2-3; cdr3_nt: TGTGCCAGCAGCGCTCTCCAGGGGACTAGCGGCACAGATACGCAGTATTTT; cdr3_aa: CASSALQGTSGTDTQYF
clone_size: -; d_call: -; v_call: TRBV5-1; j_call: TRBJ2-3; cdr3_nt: TGCGCCAGCAGCTTGGCGCTTAGCGCAAGCACAGATACGCAGTATTTT; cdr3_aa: CASSLALSASTDTQYF
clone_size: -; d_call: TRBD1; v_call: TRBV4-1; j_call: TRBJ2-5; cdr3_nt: TGCGCCAGCAGCCAAGGACAGGGCTACCAAGAGACCCAGTACTTC; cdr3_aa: CASSQGQGYQETQYF
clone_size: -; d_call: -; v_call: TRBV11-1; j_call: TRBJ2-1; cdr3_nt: TGTGCCAGCAGCTACCGACTGAACAATGAGCAGTTCTTC; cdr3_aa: CASSYRLNNEQFF
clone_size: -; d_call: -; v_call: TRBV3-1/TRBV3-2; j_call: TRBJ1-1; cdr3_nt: TGTGCCAGCAGCCAATCCCCCACAGGGAACACTGAAGCTTTCTTT; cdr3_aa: CASSQSPTGNTEAFF
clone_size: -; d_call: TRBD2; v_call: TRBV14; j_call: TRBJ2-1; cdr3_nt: TGTGCCAGCAGCACCCGGGGGGGCCGCTATGAGTTCTTC; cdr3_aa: CASSTRGGRYEFF
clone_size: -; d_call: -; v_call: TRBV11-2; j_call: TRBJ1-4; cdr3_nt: TGTGCCAGCAGCCGGGCGGGGGTTTTGGGTAATGAAAAACTGTTTTTT; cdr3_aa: CASSRAGVLGNEKLFF
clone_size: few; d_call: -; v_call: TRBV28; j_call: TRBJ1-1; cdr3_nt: TGTGCCAGCAGTCGTCTTCAGGGCCGAGGGAACACTGAAGCTTTCTTT; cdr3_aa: CASSRLQGRGNTEAFF
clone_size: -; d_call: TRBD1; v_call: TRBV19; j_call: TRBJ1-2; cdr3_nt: TGTGCCAGTAGCGAAGGGACAGCCAACTATGGCTACACCTTC; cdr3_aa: CASSEGTANYGYTF
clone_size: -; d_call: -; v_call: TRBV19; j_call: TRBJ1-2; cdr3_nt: TGTGCCAGTAGTCCACAGGGCTTGTTCCCAGCCGAATATGGCTACACCTTC; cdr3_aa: CASSPQGLFPAEYGYTF
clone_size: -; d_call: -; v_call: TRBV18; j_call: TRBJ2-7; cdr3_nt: TGTGCCAGCTCACCGGGGCGGAACCCCTACGAGCAGTACTTC; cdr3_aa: CASSPGRNPYEQYF
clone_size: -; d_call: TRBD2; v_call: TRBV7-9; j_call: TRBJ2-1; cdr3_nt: TGTGCCAGCAGCAACCCGGGACTAGCGGGAGGGCTTGAGCAGTTCTTC; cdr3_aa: CASSNPGLAGGLEQFF
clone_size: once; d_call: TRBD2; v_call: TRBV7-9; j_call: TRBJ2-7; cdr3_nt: TGTGCCAGCAGCCGACCGGGACTATTCTCCTACGAGCAGTACTTC; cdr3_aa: CASSRPGLFSYEQYF
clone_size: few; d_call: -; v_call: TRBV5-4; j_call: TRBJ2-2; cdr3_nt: TGTGCCAGCAGCTTGGTTCCTAACACCGGGGAGCTGTTTTTT; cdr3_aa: CASSLVPNTGELFF
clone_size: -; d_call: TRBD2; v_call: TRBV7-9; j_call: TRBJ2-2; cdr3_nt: TGTGCCAGCAGCCCGCATGAGCGGGGATTGAACACCGGGGAGCTGTTTTTT; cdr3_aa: CASSPHERGLNTGELFF
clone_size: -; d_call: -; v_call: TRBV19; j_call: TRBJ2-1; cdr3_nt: TGTGCCAGTAAAACGGGCCTAGCGTTATCAGATGAGCAGTTCTTC; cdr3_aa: CASKTGLALSDEQFF
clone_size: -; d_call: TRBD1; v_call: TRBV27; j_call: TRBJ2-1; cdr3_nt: TGTGCCAGCAGTCCCGGGACAGGGTCTGGTCGGAATGAGCAGTTCTTC; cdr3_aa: CASSPGTGSGRNEQFF
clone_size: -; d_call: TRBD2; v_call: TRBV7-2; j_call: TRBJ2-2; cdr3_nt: TGTGCCAGCAGCTTTAGGAGTAGCGGGACGGGCGGGGAGCTGTTTTTT; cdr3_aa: CASSFRSSGTGGELFF
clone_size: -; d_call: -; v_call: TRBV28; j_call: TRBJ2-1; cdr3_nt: TGTGCCAGCAGTTTACGTAGCGTATACAATGAGCAGTTCTTC; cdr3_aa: CASSLRSVYNEQFF
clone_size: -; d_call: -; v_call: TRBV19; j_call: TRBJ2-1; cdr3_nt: TGTGCCAGTACCCGAGGCGGCGATGAGCAGTTCTTC; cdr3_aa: CASTRGGDEQFF
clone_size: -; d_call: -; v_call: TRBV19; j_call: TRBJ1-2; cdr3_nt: TGTGCCAGCACTAAGGGGGGGCGCCTGGACTATGGCTACACCTTC; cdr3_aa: CASTKGGRLDYGYTF
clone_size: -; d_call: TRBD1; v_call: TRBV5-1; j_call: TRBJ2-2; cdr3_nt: TGCGCCAGCAGCTCGGGACAGATCACCGGGGAGCTGTTTTTT; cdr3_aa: CASSSGQITGELFF
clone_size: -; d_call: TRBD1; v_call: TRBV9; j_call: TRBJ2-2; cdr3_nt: TGTGCCAGCAGCGTCTCCGGGACAGGGGGCTACACCGGGGAGCTGTTTTTT; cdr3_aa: CASSVSGTGGYTGELFF